This T cell receptor (beta chain) derives from a study of graft-versus-host responses after intestinal transplantation. Trimming removed 8 bases from V and 0 bases from J, with 11 bases in between. The CDR3 covers 14 residues. CDR1 is LNHNV and CDR2 is YYDKDF in the germline V gene (reference sequence). About this clone: What it binds is not known.

The protocol was immunoSEQ multiplex PCR, while the TCRdb copy is restricted to in-frame clones and leaves out a portion. The sample has approximately 110,000 clones, approximately 90% seen once; the top ten hold about 0.25%. Here the sequenced sample was unstimulated CD4+ T cells sorted from spleen or lymph node cells, taken before transplant. The rearrangement links TRBV15 to TRBJ1-5, with D uncertain. The receptor was isolated from a human donor who was the organ donor for an intestinal transplant. The CDR3 DNA follows: TGTGCCACCCAAACAGTATATAGCAATCAGCCCCAGCATTTT. As protein: CATQTVYSNQPQHF. The whole variable domain, filled in from reference TRBV15 and TRBJ1-5, reads DAMVIQNPRYQVTQFGKPVTLSCSQTLNHNVMYWYQQKSSQAPKLLFHYYDKDFNNEADTPDNFQSRRPNTSFCFLDIRSPGLGDTAMYLCATQTVYSNQPQHFGDGTRLSIL.